This TCR beta chain was recorded in a study of OX40 agonist ivuxolimab in advanced cancers. Clones were read by immunoSEQ multiplex PCR, and TCRdb kept only the in-frame ones, dropping some. The repertoire holds 65,000 to 85,000 clones, with 92% as singletons. V gave up 10 bases and J gave up 6 bases, with 8 bases separating them. The CDR3 extends over 10 amino acids. Germline-derived CDR1 and CDR2 are LNHDA and SQIVND (reference sequence). The starting material was CD4+ or CD8+ T cells sorted from blood, obtained in a trial of the OX40 agonist ivuxolimab. The TCR originated in an adult with an advanced solid tumor such as melanoma, head and neck, liver or kidney cancer. The chain has TRBV19 and TRBJ2-3; D not resolved. DNA of the CDR3: TGTGCCACTATGGGGGATACGCAGTATTTT. Its protein is CATMGDTQYF.